This TCR beta chain is from a study of shared clonotypes between healthy human individuals. General study points: Tissues were not sampled, only blood, and their repertoires likely differ.

Trimming took 5 bases from V and 10 from J, leaving 14 bases between them. The CDR3 has 12 residues. Germline V gives CDR1 SGHAT, CDR2 FQNNGV. This table comes from immunoSEQ multiplex PCR, and its TCRdb copy is limited to in-frame clones, with some not included. The top ten hold over 0.3% of the sample, which has roughly 1.4 million clones, around 98.5% seen once. The investigators split CD4+ cells into a CD45RA+ naive subset and a CD45RA-negative memory subset. As to this clone: Its antigen is undetermined.

The specimen was naive CD4+ T cells sorted from blood. Subset described: CD45RA+ positively selected. This receptor was taken from a man younger than 45 in good health. This chain uses TRBV11-2 with TRBJ1-2; D gene unclear. For the CDR3, the DNA is TGTGCCAGCAGCCGGTCCATGAGCGACTACACCTTC. This gives the protein CASSRSMSDYTF.